These 18 T cell receptor beta chains were all obtained from the same sample, sequenced in a study of blood T cell repertoires in COVID-19. The assay was immunoSEQ multiplex PCR, and TCRdb's table has in-frame clones only and misses some. The sample includes some 320,000 clones, more than 75% of them seen just once. The sequencing input was PBMCs or T cells enriched from blood (not recorded which). The receptor set was obtained from a woman between 25 and 40 years old who had recovered from COVID-19.

About this clone: The same CDR3 can be traced to other DNA sequences in this sample. The chain is built from TRBV7-9 and TRBJ2-7; D is possibly TRBD1 (6 bases). Germline-derived CDR1 and CDR2 are SEHNR and FQNEAQ (reference sequence). CDR3 length equals 11 residues. Trimming stripped 5 bases from V and 6 bases from J, with 8 bases between. For the CDR3, the DNA is TGTGCCAGCAGCCTCAGGGGCGAGCAGTACTTC. As protein: CASSLRGEQYF.

This sequence joins TRBV16 and TRBJ1-5, with TRBD1 matching 10 bases. This CDR3 contains 16 residues. In germline, CDR1 is KGHSY, CDR2 FQNENV. Trimming removed 4 bases from V and 4 bases from J; junction bases left unmatched: 7. CDR3 DNA: TGTGCCAGCAGCCCAGGGGACAGGGGAATAAATCAGCCCCAGCATTTT. It specifies CASSPGDRGINQPQHF.

This clone was seen just once. The rearrangement links TRBV5-1 to TRBJ2-1; 10 bases fit TRBD2. J lost 7 bases, V lost 4 bases, and 11 bases had no gene match. The CDR3 consists of 16 residues. Germline CDR1 and CDR2: SGHRS and YFSETQ. DNA of the CDR3: TGCGCCAGCAGCCCGTACAGCGGGGGGGTTCTAAATGAGCAGTTCTTC. Translated: CASSPYSGGVLNEQFF.

The chain uses TRBV28 and TRBJ1-3; D is ambiguous. The CDR3 has 16 amino acids. Germline assignment: CDR1 MDHEN and CDR2 SYDVKM. With 4 bases removed from V and 1 base from J, the gap between germline ends came to 14 bases. The CDR3 DNA reads TGTGCCAGCAGTTCCTGGACGGAGGATTCTGGAAACACCATATATTTT. Its protein product is CASSSWTEDSGNTIYF.

The rearrangement joins TRBV10-2 to TRBJ2-5; D is unclear. The V and J ends lost 0 bases and 2 bases respectively, with 10 bases between them. The CDR3 length is 15 residues. The germline gives CDR1 WSHSY, CDR2 SAAADI. The CDR3 nucleotides read TGCGCCAGCAGTGAGTCAGACAAGAATCAAGAGACCCAGTACTTC. It specifies CASSESDKNQETQYF.

This chain uses TRBV9 with TRBJ1-4; 9 bases align to TRBD1. The CDR3 runs 16 residues. The V gene's germline CDR1 is SGDLS and CDR2 YYNGEE. The trim removed 2 bases at V and 3 bases at J, leaving 5 bases unmatched. The CDR3 region has the DNA TGTGCCAGCAGCGTGGGACAGGGTAGGTCTAATGAAAAACTGTTTTTT. Translating it yields CASSVGQGRSNEKLFF. Full variable domain (missing parts from reference TRBV9 and TRBJ1-4): DSGVTQTPKHLITATGQRVTLRCSPRSGDLSVYWYQQSLDQGLQFLIQYYNGEERAKGNILERFSAQQFPDLHSELNLSSLELGDSALYFCASSVGQGRSNEKLFFGSGTQLSVL.

This rearrangement joins TRBV3-1 (or the pseudogene TRBV3-2) to TRBJ2-3; 8 bases map to TRBD1. The V segment lost 3 bases and the J segment 2 bases; nucleotides outside the gene matches: 4. The CDR3 is 15 amino acids. Germline V gene lookup returns CDR1 LGHDT and CDR2 YNNKEL (reference sequence). CDR3 sequence: CASSQTGDNTDTQYF. For the CDR3, the DNA is TGTGCCAGCAGCCAGACAGGGGACAACACAGATACGCAGTATTTT.

The rearrangement joins TRBV5-1 to TRBJ1-1; D possibly corresponds to TRBD1 (5 bases). The CDR3 runs to 14 residues. Germline V gene lookup returns CDR1 SGHRS and CDR2 YFSETQ. V lost 0 bases and J lost 7, with 13 bases in between. The CDR3 bases are TGCGCCAGCAGCTTGGAAGACAGCTTAATTGAAGCTTTCTTT. Amino acid sequence: CASSLEDSLIEAFF.

The chain uses TRBV5-4 and TRBJ1-1; 7 bases line up with TRBD1. The germline gives CDR1 SGHNT, CDR2 YYREEE (reference sequence). Trimming cost V 4 bases and J 0 bases; bases outside gene matches: 12. This CDR3 is built from 17 residues. The CDR3 nucleotides are TGTGCCAGCAGCAGAACAGGGGTTTCACCCTTGAACACTGAAGCTTTCTTT. This gives the protein CASSRTGVSPLNTEAFF.

The rearrangement joins TRBV5-1 to TRBJ1-1; maybe TRBD1 (5 bases). CDR3 length: 16 residues. The V gene lost 0 bases and the J gene lost 1 base, with 13 bases spanning the gap. Germline CDR1 SGHRS, CDR2 YFSETQ. The CDR3 loop is CASSLAGGAGNTEAFF. The CDR3 DNA is TGCGCCAGCAGCTTGGCCGGGGGTGCGGGGAACACTGAAGCTTTCTTT. The full variable domain, rest sourced from reference TRBV5-1 and TRBJ1-1, is KAGVTQTPRYLIKTRGQQVTLSCSPISGHRSVSWYQQTPGQGLQFLFEYFSETQRNKGNFPGRFSGRQFSNSRSEMNVSTLELGDSALYLCASSLAGGAGNTEAFFGQGTRLTVV.

J is TRBJ1-3 and V is TRBV5-1, with no clear D. The CDR3 has 14 residues. V was cut by 0 bases and J by 1 base, with 5 bases left in between. CDR1 is SGHRS, CDR2 YFSETQ, per germline. The CDR3 nucleotides are TGCGCCAGCAGCTTGGACGGGTCTGGAAACACCATATATTTT. Translation gives CASSLDGSGNTIYF.

The rearrangement links TRBV6-2 or TRBV6-3 to TRBJ1-2; weak D call: TRBD1 (6 bases). Between the trimmed V and J ends, which lost 6 bases and 5 bases, there was a span of 22 bases. CDR1 is MNHEY, CDR2 SVGEGT, per germline. The CDR3 consists of 16 residues. The chain's CDR3 is CASSDRVGGEKYGYTF. CDR3 nucleotides: TGTGCCAGCAGCGACCGCGTTGGGGGCGAGAAATATGGCTACACCTTC.

V is TRBV6-5 and J is TRBJ1-2, with no clear D. Germline CDR1 MNHEY, CDR2 SVGAGI. The CDR3 has 13 amino acids. The V gene lost 7 bases and the J gene lost 2 bases, with 11 bases spanning the gap. Written as DNA, the CDR3 is TGTGCCAGCACTTATCTCAGGAACTATGGCTACACCTTC. It yields the protein CASTYLRNYGYTF.

A remark on this clone: The same CDR3 is also encoded by other DNA sequences in this sample. V gene TRBV28 combines with J gene TRBJ2-7, with TRBD2 matching 7 bases. The CDR3 sequence is 14 residues long. Germline CDR1 is MDHEN and CDR2 is SYDVKM. With V trimmed by 6 bases and J by 0 bases, 5 bases remained unmatched. The DNA of the CDR3 is TGTGCCAGCAGCCTCGGGGGGATCTCCTACGAGCAGTACTTC. It encodes CASSLGGISYEQYF.

V is TRBV2 and J is TRBJ2-7, with TRBD2 matching over 10 bases. Germline V gives CDR1 SNHLY, CDR2 FYNNEI. V lost 4 bases, J lost 0 bases, and 9 bases stayed unmatched. The CDR3 has 17 residues. For the CDR3, the DNA is TGTGCCAGCAGTGGAGGCGTCCGGACTAGCGGCTCCTACGAGCAGTACTTC. It specifies CASSGGVRTSGSYEQYF.

CDR3 DNA sequence: TGTGCCAGCAGGGCCGGGACAGAGTATGAAAAACTGTTTTTT. This sequence encodes CASRAGTEYEKLFF. The V and J genes are TRBV6-5 and TRBJ1-4; TRBD1 matches 7 bases. With 6 bases clipped from V and 6 bases from J, the junction kept 7 bases outside the gene matches. Per the germline V gene, CDR1 is MNHEY and CDR2 is SVGAGI. The CDR3 runs 14 residues.

The CDR3 protein is CASSEGTVTQYF. In nucleotides, the CDR3 is TGTGCCAGCAGTGAGGGGACAGTAACGCAGTATTTT. The chain recombines TRBV6-1 with TRBJ2-3, with TRBD1 matching over 7 bases. This CDR3 is built from 12 residues. V dropped 3 bases and J dropped 9; count of bases not matched to a gene: 3. The germline V gene encodes CDR1 MNHNS and CDR2 SASEGT.

The chain combines TRBV5-1 with TRBJ2-1; TRBD2 matches at 12 bases. The V gene's germline CDR1 is SGHRS and CDR2 YFSETQ. V shed 0 bases and J 3 bases; nucleotides not matched to a gene: 13. CDR3 size: 20 residues. CDR3 coding DNA: TGCGCCAGCAGCTTGGCCCCTAGCGGGGGGGGAATTGGACACTACAATGAGCAGTTCTTC. Protein sequence: CASSLAPSGGGIGHYNEQFF.